This record looks at one TCR beta chain sequence and its context. Its antigen is unidentified. In blood CD8+ and CD4+ T cells, TCR beta underwent sequencing. Negative isolation yielded CD8+ and CD4+ T cells; FACS enriched TEMRA cells. The sample comes from a study of CD8 T cells in Susac syndrome. The study, taken as a whole, reports: The study recognized that the number of individuals in its TCR sequencing and HLA analysis was relatively small.

A quantity of roughly 0.5 to 1 ug RNA underwent reverse transcription using random hexamers. The TCR beta CDR3 was amplified by immunoSEQ multiplex PCR across 54 Vbeta, 13 Jbeta. MiXCR, applied by TCRdb to the immunoSEQ multiplex PCR reads, yields one record per CDR3 protein. The sample lists some 260,000 distinct CDR3 sequences, 70% to 90% occurring once. Sample: CD8+ T cells from PBMCs. This TCR was recovered from a human donor with multiple sclerosis.

The CDR3 region has the DNA TGTGCCAGCAGTGAAGGGGGGAACAGAAAGAACAATGAGCAGTTCTTC. Amino acid sequence: CASSEGGNRKNNEQFF. This chain links TRBV2 with TRBJ2-1, with D perhaps being TRBD1 or TRBD2 (5 bases each). CDR3 length: 16 amino acids. CDR1 SNHLY and CDR2 FYNNEI come from the germline V gene. V was pared by 1 base and J by 5 bases, with 15 bases between. Using reference TRBV2 and TRBJ2-1 for the parts outside the CDR3, the full variable domain is EPEVTQTPSHQVTQMGQEVILRCVPISNHLYFYWYRQILGQKVEFLVSFYNNEISEKSEIFDDQFSVERPDGSNFTLKIRSTKLEDSAMYFCASSEGGNRKNNEQFFGPGTRLTVL.